These T cell receptor beta chains were read from a single sample in a study of T-cell memory formation after mild COVID-19. Each CDR3 protein is one row after TCRdb ran MiXCR on the 5' RACE reads. The repertoire has hundreds of thousands of distinct CDR3 sequences, less than 25% of them found once; the top ten carry 8.8%. Sequences were obtained from PBMCs or a T cell subset sorted from them (not recorded which). These TCRs come from an adult woman who had mild COVID-19 (a few samples of this study predate the infection). Cell type and time point are not known. The CDR3 runs from the conserved cysteine through the conserved F or W. The D gene is left open where the match is weak. Expanded clones get a size class; other rows say once, few or many, or leave the size out.

CASSQEFGGPYNTEAFF,TGCGCCAGCAGCCAAGAGTTTGGGGGTCCCTATAACACTGAAGCTTTCTTT,TRBV4-3,-,TRBJ1-1,few
CASSVPTGDSTDTQYF,TGTGCCAGCAGCGTACCGACAGGGGACAGCACAGATACGCAGTATTTT,TRBV9,TRBD1,TRBJ2-3,-
CSVGTGSSNQPQHF,TGCAGCGTCGGGACAGGGAGTAGCAATCAGCCCCAGCATTTT,TRBV29-1,TRBD1,TRBJ1-5,few
CSARPRELPYNEQFF,TGCAGTGCTAGACCTCGGGAGCTGCCTTACAATGAGCAGTTCTTC,TRBV20-1,-,TRBJ2-1,-
CASSLSGRKADTQYF,TGTGCCAGCAGCCTTAGCGGGAGGAAAGCAGATACGCAGTATTTT,TRBV3-1,TRBD2,TRBJ2-3,-
CSVAPNEQFF,TGCAGCGTGGCACCTAATGAGCAGTTCTTC,TRBV29-1,-,TRBJ2-1,-
CASSLGFEGNIQYF,TGTGCCAGCAGCTTAGGTTTTGAGGGAAACATTCAGTACTTC,TRBV7-2,-,TRBJ2-4,many
CSARDRGVGYGYTF,TGCAGTGCTAGAGATCGAGGGGTTGGCTATGGCTACACCTTC,TRBV20-1,-,TRBJ1-2,few
CATSDSISAEQFF,TGTGCCACCAGTGATTCAATAAGCGCTGAGCAGTTCTTC,TRBV24-1,-,TRBJ2-1,-
CASSPQEGEETQYF,TGCGCCAGCAGCCCCCAGGAGGGGGAAGAGACCCAGTACTTC,TRBV4-1,-,TRBJ2-5,-
CASSYQPGQGRTGELFF,TGTGCCAGCAGTTATCAGCCGGGACAGGGTCGAACCGGGGAGCTGTTTTTT,TRBV6-5,TRBD1,TRBJ2-2,-
CASSYSRAGARDTQYF,TGTGCCAGCAGTTACTCGAGGGCAGGAGCCAGGGATACGCAGTATTTT,TRBV6-5,-,TRBJ2-3,many
CASSQDSRGSSTDTQYF,TGTGCCAGCAGCCAAGATTCTCGTGGCTCTAGCACAGATACGCAGTATTTT,TRBV3-1,-,TRBJ2-3,-
CASSPGATEPQHF,TGTGCCAGCTCACCTGGGGCAACAGAGCCCCAGCATTTT,TRBV18,-,TRBJ1-5,few
CASSPGGGWGMNTEAFF,TGTGCCAGCTCACCAGGAGGGGGTTGGGGCATGAACACTGAAGCTTTCTTT,TRBV18,-,TRBJ1-1,-
CASSLEGAHTGELFF,TGTGCCAGCAGCCTCGAAGGGGCCCACACCGGGGAGCTGTTTTTT,TRBV9,-,TRBJ2-2,-
CASTSELTDEQYF,TGTGCCAGCACCTCAGAATTGACGGACGAGCAGTACTTC,TRBV2,-,TRBJ2-7,-
CASSSRGPGTEAFF,TGCGCCAGCAGCTCCAGGGGGCCTGGGACTGAAGCTTTCTTT,TRBV5-1,TRBD1,TRBJ1-1,few
CASSLGRWYEQYF,TGCGCCAGCAGCTTGGGCAGATGGTACGAGCAGTACTTC,TRBV5-1,-,TRBJ2-7,many
CASSLGQGAPGELFF,TGTGCCAGCAGCTTGGGACAGGGGGCCCCCGGGGAGCTGTTTTTT,TRBV11-2,TRBD1,TRBJ2-2,few
CASSWGLAGGEQFF,TGTGCCAGCAGCTGGGGACTAGCGGGAGGAGAGCAGTTCTTC,TRBV5-5,TRBD2,TRBJ2-1,-
CASRYGGSFNNEQFF,TGTGCCAGCAGATATGGAGGGTCCTTTAACAATGAGCAGTTCTTC,TRBV27,-,TRBJ2-1,many
CASSPRSRGLSNEQFF,TGTGCCAGCTCACCCCGTTCCAGGGGCCTTTCCAATGAGCAGTTCTTC,TRBV18,-,TRBJ2-1,few
CASSLGAGGPDEQFF,TGTGCCAGCAGCTTGGGAGCGGGAGGGCCCGATGAGCAGTTCTTC,TRBV5-5,TRBD2,TRBJ2-1,few
CASSMGLSGHNEQFF,TGTGCCAGTAGTATGGGACTTTCTGGTCACAATGAGCAGTTCTTC,TRBV19,-,TRBJ2-1,few
CASSRGGGAGNEQFF,TGTGCCAGCAGCCGAGGTGGGGGGGCCGGCAATGAGCAGTTCTTC,TRBV3-1,-,TRBJ2-1,few
CASGAADTQYF,TGTGCTAGCGGGGCCGCAGATACGCAGTATTTT,TRBV7-3,TRBD2,TRBJ2-3,-
CSARRPARNIQYF,TGCAGTGCTAGAAGACCAGCCCGGAACATTCAGTACTTC,TRBV20-1,-,TRBJ2-4,-
CASSTPSGKYNEQFF,TGTGCCAGTAGTACTCCTAGCGGAAAGTACAATGAGCAGTTCTTC,TRBV19,TRBD2,TRBJ2-1,-
CSAARGGGELFF,TGCAGTGCTGCCAGGGGTGGCGGGGAGCTGTTTTTT,TRBV20-1,-,TRBJ2-2,few
CASSYSAGGTYPEQFF,TGTGCCAGCAGTTACTCGGCGGGGGGCACGTATCCTGAGCAGTTCTTC,TRBV6-5,TRBD2,TRBJ2-1,few
CASSRRTSGSSEQYF,TGTGCCAGCAGCCGAAGGACTAGCGGGAGCAGCGAGCAGTACTTC,TRBV3-1,TRBD2,TRBJ2-7,few
CASSWGQGRVNEQFF,TGTGCCAGCAGTTGGGGACAGGGCAGGGTCAATGAGCAGTTCTTC,TRBV28,TRBD1,TRBJ2-1,-
CASSPPDRGRLTGELFF,TGTGCCAGCTCACCACCGGACAGGGGAAGGTTAACCGGGGAGCTGTTTTTT,TRBV18,TRBD1,TRBJ2-2,-
CASSEALPGTEAFF,TGTGCCAGCAGTGAAGCGCTTCCGGGAACTGAAGCTTTCTTT,TRBV2,-,TRBJ1-1,-
CASKDLAGGPSEQFF,TGTGCCAGCAAGGATCTAGCGGGGGGGCCGAGTGAGCAGTTCTTC,TRBV7-8,TRBD2,TRBJ2-1,many
CATSRGGGVTKNIQYF,TGTGCCACCAGCAGAGGGGGAGGGGTGACCAAAAACATTCAGTACTTC,TRBV15,TRBD2,TRBJ2-4,few
CSAREGGSYEQYF,TGCAGTGCTAGAGAGGGGGGCTCCTACGAGCAGTACTTC,TRBV20-1,-,TRBJ2-7,few
CASSLGSGSRETQYF,TGCGCCAGCAGCTTAGGTAGCGGGAGCCGAGAGACCCAGTACTTC,TRBV5-1,TRBD2,TRBJ2-5,-
CSAIQGALNTEAFF,TGCAGCGCGATACAGGGGGCGTTGAACACTGAAGCTTTCTTT,TRBV29-1,TRBD1,TRBJ1-1,-
CASSQPGRYEQYF,TGCGCCAGCAGCCAGCCGGGACGGTACGAGCAGTACTTC,TRBV5-1,-,TRBJ2-7,-
CASSFPRAGEKLFF,TGTGCCAGCAGTTTTCCGCGGGCCGGGGAAAAACTGTTTTTT,TRBV28,-,TRBJ1-4,few
CASSLIRDWAGELFF,TGCGCCAGCAGCTTGATCAGGGATTGGGCCGGGGAGCTGTTTTTT,TRBV5-1,-,TRBJ2-2,few
CAVGENTGELFF,TGCGCAGTCGGCGAGAACACCGGGGAGCTGTTTTTT,TRBV25-1,-,TRBJ2-2,-
CASSGDRPGETQYF,TGTGCCAGCAGTGGCGACAGGCCAGGAGAGACCCAGTACTTC,TRBV12-3/TRBV12-4,-,TRBJ2-5,-
CASSLVRLAGGPPTDTQYF,TGTGCCAGCAGCTTAGTCCGACTAGCGGGAGGACCGCCCACAGATACGCAGTATTTT,TRBV7-2,TRBD2,TRBJ2-3,-
CASRYARDRGANTEAFF,TGTGCCAGCAGGTATGCCAGAGACAGGGGTGCGAACACTGAAGCTTTCTTT,TRBV5-8,TRBD1,TRBJ1-1,few